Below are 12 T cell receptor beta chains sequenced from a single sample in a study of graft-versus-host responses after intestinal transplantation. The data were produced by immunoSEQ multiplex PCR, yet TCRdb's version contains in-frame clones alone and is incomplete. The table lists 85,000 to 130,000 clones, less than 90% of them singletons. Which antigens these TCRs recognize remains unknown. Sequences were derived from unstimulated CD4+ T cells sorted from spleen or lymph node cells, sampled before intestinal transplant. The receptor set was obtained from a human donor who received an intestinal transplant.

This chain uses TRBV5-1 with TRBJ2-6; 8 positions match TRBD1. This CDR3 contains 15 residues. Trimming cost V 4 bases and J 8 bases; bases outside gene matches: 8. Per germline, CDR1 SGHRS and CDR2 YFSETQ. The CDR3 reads CASSAGQGPTNVLTF. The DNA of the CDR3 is TGCGCCAGCAGCGCAGGACAGGGCCCGACCAACGTCCTGACTTTC.

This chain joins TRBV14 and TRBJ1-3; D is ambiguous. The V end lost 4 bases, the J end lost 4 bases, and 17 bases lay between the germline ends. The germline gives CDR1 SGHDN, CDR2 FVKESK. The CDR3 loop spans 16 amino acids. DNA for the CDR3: TGTGCCAGCAGCCGCGGTCTTCCGGGCTACGGAAACACCATATATTTT. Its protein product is CASSRGLPGYGNTIYF.

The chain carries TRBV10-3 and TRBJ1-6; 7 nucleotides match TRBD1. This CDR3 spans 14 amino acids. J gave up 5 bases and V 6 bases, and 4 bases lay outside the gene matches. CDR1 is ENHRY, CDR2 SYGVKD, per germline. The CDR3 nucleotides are TGTGCCATCAGGGGGACAGCGAATAATTCACCCCTCCACTTT. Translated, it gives CAIRGTANNSPLHF.

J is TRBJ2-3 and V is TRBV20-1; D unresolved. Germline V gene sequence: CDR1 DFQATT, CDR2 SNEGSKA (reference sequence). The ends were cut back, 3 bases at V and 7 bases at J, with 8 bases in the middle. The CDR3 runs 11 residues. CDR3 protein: CSARGRNTQYF. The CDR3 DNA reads TGCAGTGCTAGGGGAAGGAATACGCAGTATTTT.

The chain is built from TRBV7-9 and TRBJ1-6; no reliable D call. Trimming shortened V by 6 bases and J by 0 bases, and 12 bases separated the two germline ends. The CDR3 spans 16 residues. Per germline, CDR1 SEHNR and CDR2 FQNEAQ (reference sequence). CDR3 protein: CASRERGSSYNSPLHF. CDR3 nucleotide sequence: TGTGCCAGCAGGGAGCGAGGGAGCTCCTATAATTCACCCCTCCACTTT.

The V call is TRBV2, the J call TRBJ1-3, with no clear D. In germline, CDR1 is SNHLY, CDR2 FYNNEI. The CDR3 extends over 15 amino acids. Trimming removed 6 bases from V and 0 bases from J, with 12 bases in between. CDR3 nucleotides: TGTGCCAGCAGCCTCAGGACTCTCTCTGGAAACACCATATATTTT. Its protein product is CASSLRTLSGNTIYF.

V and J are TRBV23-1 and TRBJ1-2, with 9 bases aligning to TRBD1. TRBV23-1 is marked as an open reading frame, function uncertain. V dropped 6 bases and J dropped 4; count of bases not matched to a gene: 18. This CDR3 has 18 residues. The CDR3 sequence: CASSPAEVDRGDLYGYTF. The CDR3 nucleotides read TGCGCCAGCAGCCCAGCCGAGGTCGACAGGGGGGACCTCTATGGCTACACCTTC.

Written as DNA, the CDR3 is TGTGCCTCACTAGCGGGAGGCGACGAGCAGTACTTC. Protein product: CASLAGGDEQYF. V and J are TRBV30 and TRBJ2-7; 12 positions agree with TRBD2. V dropped 7 bases and J dropped 5; count of bases not matched to a gene: 3. Germline lookup yields CDR1 GTSNPN and CDR2 SVGIG (reference sequence). CDR3 length: 12 amino acids. Full variable domain (rest looked up from reference TRBV30 and TRBJ2-7): SQTIHQWPATLVQPVGSPLSLECTVEGTSNPNLYWYRQAAGRGLQLLFYSVGIGQISSEVPQNLSASRPQDRQFILSSKKLLLSDSGFYLCASLAGGDEQYFGPGTRLTVT.

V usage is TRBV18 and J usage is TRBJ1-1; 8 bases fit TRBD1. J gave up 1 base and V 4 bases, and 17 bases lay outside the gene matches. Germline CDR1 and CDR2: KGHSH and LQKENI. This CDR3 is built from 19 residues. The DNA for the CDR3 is TGTGCCAGCTCACGGTTCACGACCGGGACAGGCTCGTCGAACACTGAAGCTTTCTTT. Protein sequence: CASSRFTTGTGSSNTEAFF.

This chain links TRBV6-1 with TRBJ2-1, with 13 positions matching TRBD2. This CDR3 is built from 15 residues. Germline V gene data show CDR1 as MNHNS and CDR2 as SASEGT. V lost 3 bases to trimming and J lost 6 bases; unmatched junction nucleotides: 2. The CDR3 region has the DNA TGTGCCAGCAGTGATACTAGCGGGGGGGCCAATGAGCAGTTCTTC. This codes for CASSDTSGGANEQFF.

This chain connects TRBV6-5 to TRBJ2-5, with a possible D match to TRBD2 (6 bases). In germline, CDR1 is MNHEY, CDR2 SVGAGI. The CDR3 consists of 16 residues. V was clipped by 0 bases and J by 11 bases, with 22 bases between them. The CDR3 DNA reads TGTGCCAGCAGTTACTCGACGGCGGGACCCACCTACGGGCAGTACTTC. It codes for CASSYSTAGPTYGQYF.

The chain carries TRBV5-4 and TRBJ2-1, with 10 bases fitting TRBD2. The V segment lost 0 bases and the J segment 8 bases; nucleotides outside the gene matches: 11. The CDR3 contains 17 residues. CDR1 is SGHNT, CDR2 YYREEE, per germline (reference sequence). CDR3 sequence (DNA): TGTGCCAGCAGCTTGGGGACTAGCGGTATAGAAACAGATGAGCAGTTCTTC. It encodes CASSLGTSGIETDEQFF.